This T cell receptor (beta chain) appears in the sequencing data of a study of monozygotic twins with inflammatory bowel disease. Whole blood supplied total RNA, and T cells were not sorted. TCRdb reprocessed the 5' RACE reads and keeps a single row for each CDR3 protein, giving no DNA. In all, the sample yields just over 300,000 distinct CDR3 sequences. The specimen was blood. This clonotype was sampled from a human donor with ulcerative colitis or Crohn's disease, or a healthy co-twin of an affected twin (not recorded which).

CDR3: CASSELHEQYF. This chain joins TRBV6-1 and TRBJ2-7. This CDR3 contains 11 residues. Germline CDR1 reads MNHNS; CDR2 reads SASEGT.